This TCR beta chain was recovered during a study of tumor-infiltrating lymphocytes in oesophageal squamous cell carcinoma. This clonotype was counted between two and nine times. Germline loops: CDR1 MNHNS, CDR2 SASEGT. CDR3 length: 16 residues. TCRdb recomputed calls from the PCR reads with MiXCR, one row per CDR3 protein. Here the sample spans 15,000 to 20,000 distinct CDR3 sequences, 40% to 45% being singletons. The rearrangement links TRBV6-1 to TRBJ2-1, with D perhaps TRBD2 (5 bases). The J call may be mistaken, given a closer DNA end match to TRBJ2-5. This sequence originates from a female donor with esophageal squamous cell carcinoma. The sample comprised blood. The DNA of the CDR3 is TGTGCCAGCAGGCCCTCATATTACGGGAATCTAGAGACCCAGTACTTC. Translated, it gives CASRPSYYGNLETQYF.